Each of the 28 T cell receptor beta chains below was sequenced from the same sample in a study of glioma-infiltrating T cells. Using RNA template, CDR3s of TCR alpha and beta were amplified with iRepertoire arm-PCR. TCRdb independently ran MiXCR on the multiplex PCR reads; one entry per CDR3 protein. The sample contains fewer than 110,000 distinct CDR3 sequences, 25% to 30% of which appear only once. Source material: glioma tissue, nonneoplastic brain tissue, or PBMCs (not recorded which). These receptors were obtained from a human donor with low-grade glioma or glioblastoma, undergoing nonglioma brain surgery, or in good health (not recorded which).

This clonotype was detected ten times or more. The chain uses TRBV14 and TRBJ2-3; TRBD2 is a possible D gene (6 bases). The V end lost 4 bases, the J end lost 3 bases, and 20 bases lay between the germline ends. The CDR3 is 17 amino acids. CDR1 is SGHDN and CDR2 is FVKESK in the germline V gene. CDR3 sequence: CASSLRDFAHRTDTQYF. CDR3 sequence (DNA): TGTGCCAGCAGCCTCCGGGACTTCGCTCATAGGACAGATACGCAGTATTTT. The full variable domain, with the rest looked up from reference TRBV14 and TRBJ2-3, is EAGVTQFPSHSVIEKGQTVTLRCDPISGHDNLYWYRRVMGKEIKFLLHFVKESKQDESGMPNNRFLAERTGGTYSTLKVQPAELEDSGVYFCASSLRDFAHRTDTQYFGPGTRLTVL.

The V call is TRBV29-1, the J call TRBJ2-1; the D call may be TRBD1 or TRBD2 (5 bases each). This CDR3 is built from 12 residues. V lost 7 bases, J lost 10 bases, and 17 bases lay in between. In germline, CDR1 is SQVTM, CDR2 ANQGSEA. The CDR3 DNA follows: TGCAGCGGAGGACGGGGCTTGGGGGAGCAGTTCTTC. Its translation: CSGGRGLGEQFF.

The chain combines TRBV4-3 with TRBJ1-2; possible D gene TRBD1, 5 bases. The ends were cut back, 4 bases at V and 2 bases at J, with 17 bases in the middle. The CDR3 extends over 16 amino acids. Germline lookup yields CDR1 LGHNA and CDR2 YSLEER. The CDR3 region has the DNA TGCGCCAGCAGCCCCACCGGGGCCGGGAGGAACTATGGCTACACCTTC. Translating it yields CASSPTGAGRNYGYTF.

A few counts support this clonotype. This CDR3 reads CASSVSVGGEMNTEAFF. CDR3 nucleotide sequence: TGTGCCAGCAGCGTAAGCGTGGGGGGGGAAATGAACACTGAAGCTTTCTTT. V usage is TRBV9 and J usage is TRBJ1-1; a possible D gene is TRBD1 (5 bases). This CDR3 has 17 amino acids. CDR1 SGDLS and CDR2 YYNGEE come from the germline V gene. The V and J ends lost 1 base and 0 bases respectively, with 16 bases between them.

This clonotype was counted between two and nine times. V and J are TRBV19 and TRBJ2-5; 13 bases fit TRBD2. The CDR3 is made up of 16 amino acids. The ends lost 6 bases at V and 5 bases at J; junction bases unmatched: 9. The germline CDR1 and CDR2 sequences are LNHDA and SQIVND (reference sequence). The CDR3 loop is CASSYTSGGAEETQYF. Here the CDR3 DNA reads TGTGCCAGTAGCTATACTAGCGGGGGGGCCGAGGAGACCCAGTACTTC.

This clonotype was recorded a few times. The chain is built from TRBV10-3 and TRBJ2-1, with D perhaps TRBD1 (6 bases). Germline V CDR1 and CDR2: ENHRY, SYGVKD. The V and J ends lost 11 bases and 7 bases respectively, with 18 bases between them. The CDR3 is made up of 13 amino acids. CDR3 amino acids: CASKGVERNEQFF. CDR3 in DNA: TGTGCCTCAAAGGGGGTTGAGAGGAATGAGCAGTTCTTC.

V is TRBV20-1 and J is TRBJ1-1; D remains ambiguous. Germline V CDR1 and CDR2: DFQATT, SNEGSKA (reference sequence). This CDR3 spans 13 amino acids. Trimming left V 6 bases short and J 1 base short, with 12 bases between. For the CDR3, the DNA is TGCAGTGCGGAGAAGTGGAAGAACACTGAAGCTTTCTTT. Amino acid sequence: CSAEKWKNTEAFF.

In its sample, this clonotype was seen once. A much bigger clone sits one base away, suggesting this may be a read error. The chain has TRBV6-1 and TRBJ1-2; D gene ambiguous. V was clipped by 6 bases and J by 6 bases, with 14 bases between them. The CDR3 sequence is 13 residues long. Germline loops: CDR1 MNHNS, CDR2 SASEGT. CDR3 sequence (DNA): TGTGCCAGCAGACGGGCACAAGAAAATGGCTACACCTTC. The encoded protein is CASRRAQENGYTF.

This clonotype occurred many times. The chain carries TRBV27 and TRBJ2-7; 11 bases map to TRBD2. The CDR3 is 16 amino acids. CDR1 is MNHEY and CDR2 is SMNVEV in the germline V gene (reference sequence). The V segment lost 7 bases and the J segment 1 base; nucleotides outside the gene matches: 9. Here the CDR3 reads CASMSSGGPISYEQYF. The CDR3 DNA reads as TGTGCCAGCATGTCTAGCGGGGGGCCAATATCCTACGAGCAGTACTTC.

There are many counts of this clonotype. The chain combines TRBV15 with TRBJ2-5; the match to TRBD1 covers 7 bases. The CDR3 totals 13 residues. Germline loops: CDR1 LNHNV, CDR2 YYDKDF (reference sequence). The junction had 4 bases not matched to a gene; V was cut back by 6 bases and J by 3 bases. The CDR3 here is CATRQGIEETQYF. As DNA, the CDR3 is TGTGCCACCAGACAGGGGATTGAAGAGACCCAGTACTTC.

The V gene is TRBV29-1, the J gene TRBJ1-1; D perhaps matches TRBD1 (5 bases). The CDR3 is 13 amino acids. Germline CDR1 and CDR2: SQVTM and ANQGSEA. The V end lost 3 bases, the J end lost 2 bases, and 10 bases lay between the germline ends. The CDR3 sequence: CSVELQVNTEAFF. The CDR3 bases are TGCAGCGTTGAGTTACAGGTTAACACTGAAGCTTTCTTT.

In its sample, this clonotype was seen a few times. J is TRBJ1-6 and V is TRBV4-3; D gene unclear. Trimming left V 0 bases short and J 4 bases short, with 13 bases between. The germline V gene has CDR1 LGHNA and CDR2 YSLEER. The CDR3 is 17 residues long. The CDR3 sequence is CASSQDLTVLYNSPLHF. In nucleotides, the CDR3 is TGCGCCAGCAGCCAAGATCTGACGGTTCTGTATAATTCACCCCTCCACTTT.

Ten or more counts support this clonotype. The CDR3 here is CASSLSPPTHNEQYF. CDR3 coding DNA: TGTGCCAGCAGTTTATCGCCACCCACCCACAACGAGCAGTACTTC. The chain links TRBV27 to TRBJ2-7; D unclear. V dropped 0 bases and J dropped 5 bases, with 14 bases sitting between them. Per the germline V gene, CDR1 is MNHEY and CDR2 is SMNVEV (reference sequence). This CDR3 spans 15 amino acids.

This clonotype was seen a handful of times. The rearrangement links TRBV4-2 to TRBJ2-7; D ambiguous. This CDR3 is 15 amino acids long. The V end was cut by 8 bases, the J end by 3 bases, with 20 bases between. CDR1 is LGHNA and CDR2 is YNFKEQ in the germline V gene. The CDR3 region has the DNA TGTGCCAGCGATCCACAGAGACCCCAGGACTACGAGCAGTACTTC. Amino acid sequence: CASDPQRPQDYEQYF.

For this clonotype: Just one base apart from a much larger clone, this may be a read error. The chain combines TRBV4-1 with TRBJ2-7; TRBD2 matches at 7 bases. The ends lost 1 base at V and 7 bases at J; junction bases unmatched: 10. Germline V gene sequence: CDR1 MGHRA, CDR2 YSYEKL. The CDR3 consists of 15 residues. This CDR3 is CASSQGLAEKNEQYF. For the CDR3, the DNA is TGCGCCAGCAGCCAAGGTCTAGCGGAAAAGAATGAGCAGTACTTC.

This clonotype appeared many times. The rearrangement joins TRBV3-1 to TRBJ2-7, with D perhaps matching TRBD2 (6 bases). Germline V lookup: CDR1 LGHDT, CDR2 YNNKEL (reference sequence). This CDR3 is 15 amino acids long. The V and J ends lost 0 bases and 7 bases respectively, with 16 bases between them. Written as DNA, the CDR3 is TGTGCCAGCAGCCAAGATCAGCTGCCACGGGGGGAGCAGTACTTC. Its translation is CASSQDQLPRGEQYF.

This clonotype was found a few times. The J gene is TRBJ1-1, the V gene TRBV29-1; 9 positions agree with TRBD1. CDR1 is SQVTM and CDR2 is ANQGSEA in the germline V gene. The CDR3 runs to 12 residues. V lost 7 bases and J lost 4; bases outside the gene matches: 4. The CDR3 region is CSAGQGGTEAFF. CDR3 bases: TGCAGCGCGGGACAGGGAGGCACTGAAGCTTTCTTT.

This clonotype was recorded at least ten times. The chain has TRBV20-1 and TRBJ1-1; D is uncertain. The CDR3 runs 11 residues. V lost 3 bases and J lost 0, with 2 bases in between. The V gene's germline CDR1 is DFQATT and CDR2 SNEGSKA (reference sequence). DNA of the CDR3: TGCAGTGCTAGGATGAACACTGAAGCTTTCTTT. It encodes CSARMNTEAFF.

The rearrangement uses TRBV11-2 and TRBJ2-1, with D perhaps TRBD1 or TRBD2 (5 bases each). Germline V CDR1 and CDR2: SGHAT, FQNNGV. The CDR3 spans 14 residues. V gave up 2 bases and J gave up 9 bases, with 14 bases separating them. CDR3 amino acids: CASSLSRESGEQFF. DNA for the CDR3: TGTGCCAGCAGCTTAAGCAGGGAGTCTGGTGAGCAGTTCTTC.

This clonotype was counted at least ten times. This chain links TRBV27 with TRBJ1-5; possible D gene TRBD1, 5 bases. V was shortened by 2 bases and J by 5 bases, with 22 bases between the two germline ends. The CDR3 loop spans 18 amino acids. Germline-derived CDR1 and CDR2 are MNHEY and SMNVEV (reference sequence). The CDR3 DNA sequence: TGTGCCAGCAGTTTAACCCCCCCCGCGCAGGGAATTCATCAGCCCCAGCATTTT. It yields the protein CASSLTPPAQGIHQPQHF.

Remarks on this clonotype: An end of the junction does not agree with germline; a read error may underlie this. The rearrangement joins TRBV28 to TRBJ2-5; D perhaps matches TRBD1 (5 bases). CDR3 length: 13 amino acids. The germline V gene encodes CDR1 MDHEN and CDR2 SYDVKM. The CDR3 region has the DNA TGTGCCAGCAGTGCGACAGATTTAGAGGCCCAGTGCTTC. Its translation: CASSATDLEAQCF.

The table lists this clonotype with a count of one. With a much larger clone just one base away, this may be a read error. This rearrangement joins TRBV3-1 to TRBJ1-1; D not resolved. Germline lookup yields CDR1 LGHDT and CDR2 YNNKEL (reference sequence). The CDR3 spans 15 residues. Trimming stripped 7 bases from V and 1 base from J, with 16 bases between. The chain's CDR3 is CASTHLGTGNTEAFF. CDR3 bases: TGTGCCAGCACCCATCTAGGAACGGGGAACACTGAAGCTTTCTTT. Full variable domain (outside the CDR3, taken from reference TRBV3-1 and TRBJ1-1): DTAVSQTPKYLVTQMGNDKSIKCEQNLGHDTMYWYKQDSKKFLKIMFSYNNKELIINETVPNRFSPKSPDKAHLNLHINSLELGDSAVYFCASTHLGTGNTEAFFGQGTRLTVV.

This clonotype has ten or more counts. The genes are TRBV6-2 or TRBV6-3 and TRBJ2-7, with 8 nucleotides matching TRBD2. The germline gives CDR1 MNHEY, CDR2 SVGEGT. This CDR3 spans 15 amino acids. J gave up 0 bases and V 4 bases, and 5 bases lay outside the gene matches. In DNA form, the CDR3 reads TGTGCCAGCAGTTCCCGGACTAGCAGCTCCTACGAGCAGTACTTC. It yields the protein CASSSRTSSSYEQYF.

As concerns this clonotype: Given a much more abundant clone one base away, this may be a read error. The chain is built from TRBV27 and TRBJ2-7, with 8 bases that match TRBD1. Germline V lookup: CDR1 MNHEY, CDR2 SMNVEV (reference sequence). V trimming: 4 bases; J trimming: 5 bases; junction bases outside the gene matches: 13. The CDR3 spans 16 residues. As DNA, the CDR3 is TGTGCCAGCAGTTCGGCAGGGGGCGCATATTGGGACGAGCAGTACTTC. This translates into CASSSAGGAYWDEQYF.

This clonotype was recorded at least ten times. The V call is TRBV7-9, the J call TRBJ2-3, with unresolved D. Germline CDR1 is SEHNR and CDR2 is FQNEAQ (reference sequence). The CDR3 is 12 residues long. V was trimmed by 7 bases and J by 7 bases, leaving 12 bases between them. CDR3 DNA sequence: TGTGCCAGCACGGAGTCCATGTATACGCAGTATTTT. It encodes CASTESMYTQYF.

This clonotype was counted at least ten times. The CDR3 sequence: CASSRTRNTEAFF. In DNA form, the CDR3 reads TGTGCCAGCAGTCGAACACGGAACACTGAAGCTTTCTTT. This chain connects TRBV6-1 to TRBJ1-1; D not certain. CDR3 length: 13 residues. Trimming left V 5 bases short and J 1 base short, with 8 bases between. The germline V gene has CDR1 MNHNS and CDR2 SASEGT.

This clonotype was counted at least ten times. The gene calls are TRBV7-9 and TRBJ2-5, with D hard to call. With 5 bases removed from V and 5 bases from J, the gap between germline ends came to 12 bases. CDR3 length equals 13 residues. Per the germline V gene, CDR1 is SEHNR and CDR2 is FQNEAQ (reference sequence). CDR3 DNA: TGTGCCAGCAGCCCCCCCAGAATCGAGACCCAGTACTTC. Its protein product is CASSPPRIETQYF.

In its sample, this clonotype was seen many times. The CDR3 DNA follows: TGTGCCAGCGTGGGACAGGGGGCGCGTAGCAATCAGCCCCAGCATTTT. Translation: CASVGQGARSNQPQHF. This chain connects TRBV6-1 to TRBJ1-5; 12 bases are shared with TRBD1. Germline V gene data show CDR1 as MNHNS and CDR2 as SASEGT. The CDR3 has 16 residues. V shed 8 bases, J shed 0 bases, and the junction held 5 bases outside the gene matches.